Below are 3 T cell receptor beta chains sequenced from a single sample in a study of T cell responses to AZD1222 COVID-19 vaccine. Assay used: immunoSEQ multiplex PCR; TCRdb lists only in-frame clones, some missing. Found here are under 130,000 clones, roughly 87% of them singletons; the top ten hold less than 2.5%. The starting material was peripheral blood, obtained 28 days after the second AZD1222 dose. All receptors derive from an adult who received the AZD1222 COVID-19 vaccine.

By sample fraction, this clone is medium-sized. J is TRBJ2-1 and V is TRBV6-5; 9 bases are a match to TRBD1. The germline gives CDR1 MNHEY, CDR2 SVGAGI. With V trimmed by 7 bases and J by 6 bases, 4 bases remained unmatched. This CDR3 has 13 residues. As DNA, the CDR3 is TGTGCCAGCACCGGGACAGGGCTCAATGAGCAGTTCTTC. It translates to CASTGTGLNEQFF.

This clone was detected only once. The V call is TRBV6-5, the J call TRBJ2-1, with a possible D match to TRBD1 (5 bases). Deletions cut 2 bases from V and 1 base from J, with 12 bases between. The CDR3 is 16 residues long. CDR1 is MNHEY, CDR2 SVGAGI, per germline. This CDR3 is CASSYAGLGSYNEQFF. The CDR3 region has the DNA TGTGCCAGCAGTTACGCAGGGCTGGGATCCTACAATGAGCAGTTCTTC.

V gene TRBV11-2 combines with J gene TRBJ2-2; a weak D match, TRBD2 (6 bases). V lost 5 bases and J 1 base, leaving 11 bases between the germline ends. The CDR3 runs 15 residues. Germline loops: CDR1 SGHAT, CDR2 FQNNGV. The CDR3 DNA follows: TGTGCCAGCAGCCGGGGACTGAAGAACACCGGGGAGCTGTTTTTT. Encoded protein: CASSRGLKNTGELFF.